The 24 T cell receptor beta chains below all came from one sample that was sequenced in a study of T cells in Graves' hyperthyroidism and ophthalmopathy. Authors of the study amplified TCR beta CDR3 regions from RNA transcripts. Primed by the HTBI set, a first-round RT-PCR was run on the TCR CDR3. Via MiXCR, TCRdb re-called the multiplex PCR reads, giving one row per CDR3 protein. This table holds nearly 600,000 distinct CDR3 sequences, 14% found once. The sample was blood. The receptors here all came from a woman between 18 and 29 years old with Graves' ophthalmopathy.

The V and J genes are TRBV6-1 and TRBJ2-3, with TRBD2 matching 10 bases. The CDR3 has 21 residues. V was pared by 2 bases and J by 3 bases, with 20 bases of the junction left unmatched. From germline, CDR1 is MNHNS and CDR2 SASEGT. The CDR3 reads CASSEPPIGLADRRGTDTQYF. In DNA form, the CDR3 reads TGTGCCAGCAGTGAACCGCCAATAGGACTAGCGGATCGACGGGGTACAGATACGCAGTATTTT.

This clonotype was observed a handful of times. The chain is built from TRBV2 and TRBJ2-3; 8 bases align to TRBD2. V gave up 7 bases and J gave up 5 bases; unmatched junction bases: 5. The CDR3 is 13 residues long. Germline lookup yields CDR1 SNHLY and CDR2 FYNNEI. The CDR3 DNA sequence: TGTGCCAGCACCACGGGGGGGGGAGATACGCAGTATTTT. As protein: CASTTGGGDTQYF. The entire variable domain, with the rest obtained from reference TRBV2 and TRBJ2-3, is as follows: EPEVTQTPSHQVTQMGQEVILRCVPISNHLYFYWYRQILGQKVEFLVSFYNNEISEKSEIFDDQFSVERPDGSNFTLKIRSTKLEDSAMYFCASTTGGGDTQYFGPGTRLTVL.

This clonotype has at least ten counts. This chain connects TRBV12-3 or TRBV12-4 to TRBJ2-5; perhaps TRBD1 as D (6 bases). The CDR3 consists of 13 residues. V lost 6 bases, J lost 4 bases, and 12 bases lay in between. The CDR3 DNA is TGTGCCAGCAGACCAACAGGGTCAGAGACCCAGTACTTC. This gives the protein CASRPTGSETQYF.

This clonotype was recorded at least ten times. V gene TRBV27 combines with J gene TRBJ2-7, with 7 nucleotides matching TRBD1. The junction had 6 bases not matched to a gene; V was cut back by 6 bases and J by 1 base. From germline, CDR1 is MNHEY and CDR2 SMNVEV (reference sequence). This CDR3 region has 14 residues. The CDR3 DNA is TGTGCCAGCAGCCCACAGGGGCCATCCTACGAGCAGTACTTC. It codes for CASSPQGPSYEQYF.

This clonotype was detected ten times or more. CDR3: CAWSNPTALNQPQHF. The CDR3 bases are TGTGCCTGGAGTAATCCGACCGCCCTCAATCAGCCCCAGCATTTT. The V call is TRBV30, the J call TRBJ1-5; D unresolved. V gave up 2 bases and J gave up 3 bases, with 14 bases separating them. This CDR3 comprises 15 residues. Germline-derived CDR1 and CDR2 are GTSNPN and SVGIG (reference sequence). Using reference TRBV30 and TRBJ1-5 for the parts outside the CDR3, the full variable domain is SQTIHQWPATLVQPVGSPLSLECTVEGTSNPNLYWYRQAAGRGLQLLFYSVGIGQISSEVPQNLSASRPQDRQFILSSKKLLLSDSGFYLCAWSNPTALNQPQHFGDGTRLSIL.

This clonotype was observed at least ten times. The junction differs from germline at one of its ends, possibly a read error. The V and J genes are TRBV11-1 and TRBJ2-1, with D perhaps assigned TRBD1 or TRBD2 (5 bases each). The germline CDR1 and CDR2 sequences are SGHAT and FQDESV (reference sequence). The CDR3 sequence is 15 residues long. CDR3 DNA sequence: TGTGCCAGCCGCTTGTCGGGACGCTCCTACAATGAGCAGTTCTTC. Translating gives CASRLSGRSYNEQFF. The whole variable domain, remainder taken from reference TRBV11-1 and TRBJ2-1, is EAEVAQSPRYKITEKSQAVAFWCDPISGHATLYWYRQILGQGPELLVQFQDESVVDDSQLPKDRFSAERLKGVDSTLKIQPAELGDSAMYLCASRLSGRSYNEQFFGPGTRLTVL.

This clonotype was detected many times. The V gene is TRBV11-2, the J gene TRBJ2-3, with no clear D. The CDR3 is 15 amino acids. The V gene's germline CDR1 is SGHAT and CDR2 FQNNGV. V was cut by 2 bases and J by 0 bases, with 9 bases left in between. The chain's CDR3 is CASSLIFGSTDTQYF. The CDR3 DNA is TGTGCCAGCAGCTTAATCTTCGGGAGCACAGATACGCAGTATTTT.

V usage is TRBV6-1 and J usage is TRBJ2-7; 12 bases are a match to TRBD1. Germline CDR1 is MNHNS and CDR2 is SASEGT. This CDR3 has 16 residues. J lost 3 bases, V lost 0 bases, and 3 bases had no gene match. The CDR3 DNA is TGTGCCAGCAGTGAAGCGGGGACAGGGGGCAACTACGAGCAGTACTTC. Its protein is CASSEAGTGGNYEQYF.

This clonotype was seen at least ten times. The chain carries TRBV4-1 and TRBJ1-1, with unresolved D. Germline-derived CDR1 and CDR2 are MGHRA and YSYEKL. Trimming left V 8 bases short and J 3 bases short, with 19 bases between. This CDR3 has 15 amino acids. CDR3 sequence reads: CASRRVLVEDTEAFF. The CDR3 DNA follows: TGCGCCAGCCGTCGTGTACTGGTGGAGGACACTGAAGCTTTCTTT.

This clonotype has only a few counts. The chain carries TRBV4-2 and TRBJ2-3; the D gene is possibly TRBD2 (5 bases). In germline, CDR1 is LGHNA, CDR2 YNFKEQ. The CDR3 is 13 amino acids. V shed 1 base and J shed 4 bases, with 6 bases lying between them. The CDR3 loop reads CASSQVLADTQYF. Written as DNA, the CDR3 is TGTGCCAGCAGCCAAGTACTAGCAGATACGCAGTATTTT.

The V call is TRBV19, the J call TRBJ1-1; TRBD1 might be the D (6 bases). Germline V lookup: CDR1 LNHDA, CDR2 SQIVND (reference sequence). Between the trimmed V and J ends, which lost 3 bases and 4 bases, there was a span of 9 bases. The CDR3 consists of 13 residues. CDR3 amino acids: CASSIRGPTEAFF. The CDR3 region has the DNA TGTGCCAGTAGTATCAGGGGACCCACTGAAGCTTTCTTT. Using reference TRBV19 and TRBJ1-1 for the parts outside the CDR3, the full variable domain is DGGITQSPKYLFRKEGQNVTLSCEQNLNHDAMYWYRQDPGQGLRLIYYSQIVNDFQKGDIAEGYSVSREKKESFPLTVTSAQKNPTAFYLCASSIRGPTEAFFGQGTRLTVV.

This clonotype was recorded many times. This chain's CDR3 is CSASWGDTQYF. The CDR3 nucleotides read TGCAGTGCGTCCTGGGGTGATACGCAGTATTTT. The rearrangement joins TRBV20-1 to TRBJ2-3; D is unresolved. The CDR3 totals 11 residues. Germline CDR1 DFQATT, CDR2 SNEGSKA (reference sequence). Trimming took 6 bases from V and 6 from J, leaving 10 bases between them.

This clonotype was detected ten times or more. This sequence joins TRBV2 and TRBJ1-2; tentatively, D is TRBD1 (5 bases). The CDR3 is 14 amino acids. V dropped 5 bases and J dropped 2 bases, with 12 bases sitting between them. Germline CDR1 reads SNHLY; CDR2 reads FYNNEI. The CDR3 DNA follows: TGTGCCAGCAGTCGGGACGGAAACAACTATGGCTACACCTTC. Translated, it gives CASSRDGNNYGYTF.

In this sample, this clonotype turned up a few times. J is TRBJ2-5 and V is TRBV14; D not certain. V gave up 1 base and J gave up 6 bases, with 3 bases separating them. This CDR3 is built from 11 residues. Germline V gene lookup returns CDR1 SGHDN and CDR2 FVKESK. For the CDR3, the DNA is TGTGCCAGCAGCCAAGGCAAGACCCAGTACTTC. Translated: CASSQGKTQYF.

This clonotype was seen ten or more times. For the CDR3, the DNA is TGTGCCAGTAGTGTTCCCAGCCGACAGGGGGCCTTGGGCTACACCTTC. It specifies CASSVPSRQGALGYTF. V is TRBV19 and J is TRBJ1-2; TRBD1 matches at 10 bases. CDR1 and CDR2 (germline): LNHDA, SQIVND (reference sequence). V shed 5 bases and J 8 bases; nucleotides not matched to a gene: 14. The CDR3 loop spans 16 amino acids.

The chain joins TRBV19 to TRBJ2-3; TRBD2 aligns across 9 bases. The CDR3 extends over 13 amino acids. V lost 5 bases to trimming and J lost 6 bases; unmatched junction nucleotides: 3. The V gene's germline CDR1 is LNHDA and CDR2 SQIVND (reference sequence). CDR3 sequence: CASSLAGLDTQYF. In nucleotides, the CDR3 is TGTGCCAGTAGTCTAGCGGGACTGGATACGCAGTATTTT.

This clonotype was observed at least ten times. V usage is TRBV28 and J usage is TRBJ1-2, with 7 bases fitting TRBD1. CDR3 length: 14 residues. The V segment lost 4 bases and the J segment 4 bases; nucleotides outside the gene matches: 6. In germline, CDR1 is MDHEN, CDR2 SYDVKM. The DNA for the CDR3 is TGTGCCAGCAGTTCGTCGGACAGGCCCTATGGCTACACCTTC. As protein: CASSSSDRPYGYTF.

A note on this clonotype: With a much larger clone just one base away, this may be a read error. This chain joins TRBV13 and TRBJ2-7; TRBD2 might be the D (6 bases). The V end lost 1 base, the J end lost 6 bases, and 13 bases lay between the germline ends. CDR3 length equals 14 residues. Germline V gene sequence: CDR1 PRHDT, CDR2 FYEKMQ (reference sequence). DNA of the CDR3: TGTGCCAGCAGCTTAGCCCAAACCGGGGGCGAGCAGTACTTC. It codes for CASSLAQTGGEQYF.

This clonotype was seen a few times. This chain connects TRBV7-9 to TRBJ2-3; 14 bases match TRBD2. CDR1 SEHNR and CDR2 FQNEAQ come from the germline V gene (reference sequence). The V segment lost 4 bases and the J segment 3 bases; nucleotides outside the gene matches: 9. CDR3 size: 18 residues. CDR3 nucleotides: TGTGCCAGCAGCTCTGGGACTAGCGGGAGTGTGGTGACAGATACGCAGTATTTT. It is translated as CASSSGTSGSVVTDTQYF.

Worth noting for this clonotype: With a much larger clone just one base away, this may be a read error. The CDR3 sequence: CASSGGLARGEKTQYF. Written as DNA, the CDR3 is TGTGCCAGCAGTGGTGGCCTAGCCCGGGGGGAGAAGACCCAGTACTTC. J is TRBJ2-5 and V is TRBV28; 7 bases agree with TRBD2. Germline trimming cut 5 bases from V and 6 bases from J; bases unmatched to any gene: 15. The CDR3 covers 16 residues. Germline V CDR1 and CDR2: MDHEN, SYDVKM. Combining the CDR3 with reference TRBV28 and TRBJ2-5 gives the whole variable domain DVKVTQSSRYLVKRTGEKVFLECVQDMDHENMFWYRQDPGLGLRLIYFSYDVKMKEKGDIPEGYSVSREKKERFSLILESASTNQTSMYLCASSGGLARGEKTQYFGPGTRLLVL.

The rearrangement uses TRBV5-1 and TRBJ2-1; D remains unclear. CDR3 length equals 13 residues. V lost 4 bases to trimming and J lost 9 bases, with 14 bases between them. The germline gives CDR1 SGHRS, CDR2 YFSETQ. DNA of the CDR3: TGCGCCAGCAGCCCCCGGGCGTTGGGTGAGCAGTTCTTC. Translating gives CASSPRALGEQFF.

V gene TRBV4-3 combines with J gene TRBJ2-7, with D possibly matching TRBD1 (5 bases). CDR1 and CDR2 (germline): LGHNA, YSLEER. V was shortened by 0 bases and J by 3 bases, with 12 bases between the two germline ends. This CDR3 contains 15 residues. The CDR3 sequence: CASSQDGHYDYEQYF. CDR3 nucleotide sequence: TGCGCCAGCAGCCAAGATGGACACTATGACTACGAGCAGTACTTC.

Ten or more counts support this clonotype. The J gene is TRBJ2-1, the V gene TRBV20-1; 10 nucleotides line up with TRBD2. CDR1 and CDR2 (germline): DFQATT, SNEGSKA (reference sequence). V was pared by 7 bases and J by 5 bases, with 11 bases of the junction left unmatched. This CDR3 region has 15 residues. CDR3 nucleotide sequence: TGCAGTGGGATGGAGCGGGAGGGATTTAACAATGAGCAGTTCTTC. Its protein is CSGMEREGFNNEQFF.

This clonotype was observed many times. J is TRBJ2-7 and V is TRBV20-1, with 7 bases identical to TRBD1. Trimming took 6 bases from V and 6 from J; bases not matched to a gene: 5. Germline loops: CDR1 DFQATT, CDR2 SNEGSKA (reference sequence). The CDR3 spans 11 residues. In DNA form, the CDR3 reads TGCAGTGCCCGGGGACAGACCGAGCAGTACTTC. Protein sequence: CSARGQTEQYF.